The rows below give T cell receptor beta chains drawn from one sample of a study of blood T cell repertoires in COVID-19. Here immunoSEQ multiplex PCR was the method, and the copy in TCRdb shows in-frame clones only, minus some. The table shows about 220,000 clones, with roughly 85% occurring only once. Sequences were obtained from peripheral blood. The receptors stem from a woman between 70 and 85 years old with COVID-19, enrolled during active disease. Each CDR3 is given with its conserved first and last residue. Each record gives: J gene, D gene, clone size, V gene, CDR3 DNA, CDR3 protein. The D gene is left open where the match is weak. A row's size may be missing; if present it is once, few, many or a size class.

j_call: TRBJ2-7; d_call: .; clone_size: .; v_call: TRBV4-2; cdr3_nt: TGTGCCAGCAGCCACGGGAGCTTGACTACCGAGCAGTACTTC; cdr3_aa: CASSHGSLTTEQYF
j_call: TRBJ1-5; d_call: .; clone_size: .; v_call: TRBV6-2/TRBV6-3; cdr3_nt: TGTGCCAGCAGTTATTGGTTACCAGGGAGGAATCAGCCCCAGCATTTT; cdr3_aa: CASSYWLPGRNQPQHF
j_call: TRBJ2-5; d_call: .; clone_size: .; v_call: TRBV29-1; cdr3_nt: TGCAGCGTTGAACACAGCCAAGAGACCCAGTACTTC; cdr3_aa: CSVEHSQETQYF
j_call: TRBJ2-3; d_call: .; clone_size: .; v_call: TRBV14; cdr3_nt: TGTGCCAGCAGCCTCGAGTTGGTCCCCACAGATACGCAGTATTTT; cdr3_aa: CASSLELVPTDTQYF
j_call: TRBJ2-5; d_call: TRBD2; clone_size: .; v_call: TRBV7-3; cdr3_nt: TGTGCCAGCAGCTTAATTTGCCCCGGGACTAGCGGTTCTCACCAAGAGACCCAGTACTTC; cdr3_aa: CASSLICPGTSGSHQETQYF
j_call: TRBJ2-1; d_call: .; clone_size: .; v_call: TRBV9; cdr3_nt: TGTGCCAGCAGCGTTAGGACTACCCTCTTACGGGGAGATGAGCAGTTCTTC; cdr3_aa: CASSVRTTLLRGDEQFF
j_call: TRBJ2-7; d_call: .; clone_size: .; v_call: TRBV5-8; cdr3_nt: TGTGCCTCCAGCTGGGCCGAGCAGTACTTC; cdr3_aa: CASSWAEQYF
j_call: TRBJ1-4; d_call: TRBD1; clone_size: few; v_call: TRBV15; cdr3_nt: TGTGCCACCAGCAGGACAGGGGGCGATGAAAAACTGTTTTTT; cdr3_aa: CATSRTGGDEKLFF
j_call: TRBJ1-6; d_call: .; clone_size: once; v_call: TRBV11-3; cdr3_nt: TGTGCCAGCAGCCGTGGAGGTGCAGGTAATTCACCCCTCCACTTT; cdr3_aa: CASSRGGAGNSPLHF
j_call: TRBJ2-1; d_call: .; clone_size: .; v_call: TRBV7-2; cdr3_nt: TGTGCCAGCAGCTTCCCGGTCTTAACGAACGAGCAGTTCTTC; cdr3_aa: CASSFPVLTNEQFF
j_call: TRBJ1-5; d_call: TRBD1; clone_size: .; v_call: TRBV19; cdr3_nt: TGTGCCAGTAGTATCAACAGGGGTGGCAATCAGCCCCAGCATTTT; cdr3_aa: CASSINRGGNQPQHF
j_call: TRBJ1-1; d_call: .; clone_size: .; v_call: TRBV29-1; cdr3_nt: TGCAGCGTTGCACACGTAGGGGATACTGAAGCTTTCTTT; cdr3_aa: CSVAHVGDTEAFF
j_call: TRBJ2-1; d_call: .; clone_size: .; v_call: TRBV19; cdr3_nt: TGTGCCAGTAGCATCGCGCGGGGTCGTGAGCAGTTCTTC; cdr3_aa: CASSIARGREQFF
j_call: TRBJ2-1; d_call: TRBD1; clone_size: .; v_call: TRBV29-1; cdr3_nt: TGCAGCGTTTCCGGGACAGGGAACTACAATGAGCAGTTCTTC; cdr3_aa: CSVSGTGNYNEQFF
j_call: TRBJ2-1; d_call: TRBD2; clone_size: .; v_call: TRBV3-1/TRBV3-2; cdr3_nt: TGTGCCAGCAGCCAAGTACTAGCGGGAGTTGAGCAGTTCTTC; cdr3_aa: CASSQVLAGVEQFF
j_call: TRBJ1-3; d_call: .; clone_size: .; v_call: TRBV11-2; cdr3_nt: TGTGCCAGCAGCTTAGATCCCCGCTCTGGAAACACCATATATTTT; cdr3_aa: CASSLDPRSGNTIYF
j_call: TRBJ2-1; d_call: .; clone_size: .; v_call: TRBV29-1; cdr3_nt: TGCAGCGTTGGAGACCCCCGGGGGGCGGACAATGAGCAGTTCTTC; cdr3_aa: CSVGDPRGADNEQFF
j_call: TRBJ2-7; d_call: .; clone_size: .; v_call: TRBV21-1; cdr3_nt: TGTGCCAGCAGCTCGGCTTCTGGACTGCAGGTGCTCGAGCAGTACTTC; cdr3_aa: CASSSASGLQVLEQYF
j_call: TRBJ2-1; d_call: TRBD2; clone_size: .; v_call: TRBV7-2; cdr3_nt: TGTGCCAGCAGCTCTAATCCCGGGACTAGCTATCAGTTCTTC; cdr3_aa: CASSSNPGTSYQFF
j_call: TRBJ2-1; d_call: .; clone_size: .; v_call: TRBV7-2; cdr3_nt: TGTGCCAGCACTCCACTAGCCCCACAGATCAATGAGCAGTTCTTC; cdr3_aa: CASTPLAPQINEQFF
j_call: TRBJ2-2; d_call: TRBD2; clone_size: .; v_call: TRBV3-1/TRBV3-2; cdr3_nt: TGTGCCAGCAGCCAAGACCGGGCACTAGCGGAGTCGACCGGGGAGCTGTTTTTT; cdr3_aa: CASSQDRALAESTGELFF
j_call: TRBJ2-7; d_call: TRBD1; clone_size: .; v_call: TRBV13; cdr3_nt: TGTGCCAGCAGCTTTTACGGGACAGGGATTGCCTACGAGCAGTACTTC; cdr3_aa: CASSFYGTGIAYEQYF
j_call: TRBJ2-3; d_call: .; clone_size: .; v_call: TRBV12-3/TRBV12-4; cdr3_nt: TGTGCCAGCAGTTTTCGGGGCACAGATACGCAGTATTTT; cdr3_aa: CASSFRGTDTQYF
j_call: TRBJ1-1; d_call: .; clone_size: .; v_call: TRBV9; cdr3_nt: TGTGCCAGCAGCCCAAGCCAGGAGGCGGCGGGAGCTTTCTTT; cdr3_aa: CASSPSQEAAGAFF
j_call: TRBJ2-2; d_call: TRBD2; clone_size: many; v_call: TRBV19; cdr3_nt: TGTGCCAGTAGTACACAAGCTAGGGCGGGGGGCACCGGGGAGCTGTTTTTT; cdr3_aa: CASSTQARAGGTGELFF
j_call: TRBJ1-2; d_call: TRBD1; clone_size: .; v_call: TRBV3-1/TRBV3-2; cdr3_nt: TGTGCCAGCAGCCAAAAGGGGGCGCGCGGCTACACCTTC; cdr3_aa: CASSQKGARGYTF
j_call: TRBJ2-5; d_call: TRBD2; clone_size: .; v_call: TRBV19; cdr3_nt: TGTGCCAGTAGTATACGAGGGACTAGCGGGAGCTCCACCAGAGAGACCCAGTACTTC; cdr3_aa: CASSIRGTSGSSTRETQYF
j_call: TRBJ2-7; d_call: TRBD1; clone_size: .; v_call: TRBV3-1/TRBV3-2; cdr3_nt: TGTGCCAGCAGCCAAGTTGCAGGGGGCGTATCCTACGAGCAGTACTTC; cdr3_aa: CASSQVAGGVSYEQYF
j_call: TRBJ2-2; d_call: .; clone_size: once; v_call: TRBV19; cdr3_nt: TGTGCCAGTAGTCCCCTGGACAGAAACACCGGGGAGCTGTTTTTT; cdr3_aa: CASSPLDRNTGELFF
j_call: TRBJ1-1; d_call: .; clone_size: once; v_call: TRBV6-5; cdr3_nt: TGTGCCAGCACTCCAAGCAACACTGAAGCTTTCTTT; cdr3_aa: CASTPSNTEAFF
j_call: TRBJ2-1; d_call: .; clone_size: .; v_call: TRBV9; cdr3_nt: TGTGCCAGCAGCGTAGCCGAAGGCAGGGGCTTCAATGAGCAGTTCTTC; cdr3_aa: CASSVAEGRGFNEQFF
j_call: TRBJ1-2; d_call: TRBD1; clone_size: .; v_call: TRBV6-5; cdr3_nt: TGTGCCAGCGGCTTCAGGGGGCGAGACTATGGCTACACCTTC; cdr3_aa: CASGFRGRDYGYTF
j_call: TRBJ2-5; d_call: TRBD2; clone_size: .; v_call: TRBV2; cdr3_nt: TGTGCCAGCAGTGAATTGAGCGGGGGGACGGAGACCCAGTACTTC; cdr3_aa: CASSELSGGTETQYF